This T cell receptor (beta chain) was documented in a study of shared clonotypes between healthy human individuals. In the study overall: The plates for each donor numbered three CD4 naive, three CD4 memory, two CD8 naive and one CD8 memory. Study conclusions and caveats: When compared with the clonotypes that were shared by all four sorted-subset donors, the non-shared clonotypes turned out to have lower generation probabilities.

The CDR3 extends over 13 amino acids. Germline V lookup: CDR1 SNHLY, CDR2 FYNNEI. Trimming removed 4 bases from V and 6 bases from J; junction bases left unmatched: 6. Assay: immunoSEQ multiplex PCR; the TCRdb copy retains only in-frame clones and omits some. The table records 1.5 million to 2.5 million clones, about 94% of them present only once. The naive CD8 population came from CD45RO-negative cells selected for CCR7, without terminally differentiated effector memory CD45RA+ cells. Of note for this clone: Its antigen remains unidentified.

The receptor was isolated from a man aged 18 to 29 in good health. Source material: naive CD8+ T cells sorted from blood. This chain connects TRBV2 to TRBJ2-7; 7 nucleotides line up with TRBD2. The DNA for the CDR3 is TGTGCCAGCAGTGCCTATGGGGAGGGCGAGCAGTACTTC. Amino acid sequence: CASSAYGEGEQYF.